The 24 T cell receptor beta chains given below trace back to one sample, sequenced in a study of cytomegalovirus exposure and HLA in healthy donors listed by TCRdb under 2017. Receptors were amplified or captured by the immunoSEQ multiplex PCR assay. The table was pulled from immuneACCESS by TCRdb, which kept in-frame rearrangements only. Such tables lose some clones; where checked, under half of the loss comes from unresolved V genes, and the rest has no known cause. Present in this sample are about 90,000 clones, 80% to 85% of which were seen just once. Of the sample, about an eighth is held by the ten largest clones. The source material was PBMCs. Receptor source: a woman younger than 35 in good health and CMV-seropositive.

The V call is TRBV19, the J call TRBJ1-1; weak D call: TRBD1 (5 bases). Trimming stripped 2 bases from V and 0 bases from J, with 7 bases between. The length of the CDR3 is 14 residues. CDR1 LNHDA and CDR2 SQIVND come from the germline V gene (reference sequence). CDR3 sequence (DNA): TGTGCCAGTAGTATACAGACAGTGAACACTGAAGCTTTCTTT. It specifies CASSIQTVNTEAFF.

This sequence joins TRBV2 and TRBJ1-2; 7 bases match TRBD1. This CDR3 region has 14 residues. The trim removed 7 bases at V and 6 bases at J, leaving 11 bases unmatched. Germline V gene data show CDR1 as SNHLY and CDR2 as FYNNEI. CDR3 in DNA: TGTGCCAGCACTCCGGACAGGCATAGGGATGGCTACACCTTC. Residues: CASTPDRHRDGYTF.

This rearrangement joins TRBV7-3 to TRBJ1-2, with 9 bases lining up with TRBD1. The CDR3 is 14 amino acids. The ends lost 1 base at V and 8 bases at J; junction bases unmatched: 5. The germline V gene encodes CDR1 SGHTA and CDR2 FQGTGA. In DNA, the CDR3 is TGTGCCAGCAGCTTAATGGGACAGGGAGGCGGCTACACCTTC. It codes for CASSLMGQGGGYTF.

The chain recombines TRBV30 with TRBJ1-1; weak D call: TRBD1 (6 bases). Trimming shortened V by 4 bases and J by 0 bases, and 12 bases separated the two germline ends. In germline, CDR1 is GTSNPN, CDR2 SVGIG (reference sequence). The CDR3 spans 14 residues. CDR3 coding DNA: TGTGCCTGGAATGCCCAGGGGATGAACACTGAAGCTTTCTTT. It encodes CAWNAQGMNTEAFF.

The chain links TRBV4-1 to TRBJ2-7; D is possibly TRBD2 (6 bases). Germline values: CDR1 MGHRA, CDR2 YSYEKL. V was pared by 5 bases and J by 0 bases, with 20 bases between. The CDR3 is 17 amino acids. The CDR3 here is CASSNPLGGRSSYEQYF. The CDR3 DNA sequence: TGCGCCAGCAGCAATCCCCTCGGAGGGCGGTCCTCCTACGAGCAGTACTTC.

The rearrangement uses TRBV9 and TRBJ1-1, with TRBD1 as a possible D gene (6 bases). CDR1 and CDR2 (germline): SGDLS, YYNGEE. The CDR3 extends over 15 amino acids. Trimming took off 0 bases at V and 2 bases at J, with 11 bases between the two ends. CDR3 DNA: TGTGCCAGCAGCGTAGCACAGGGCCCAAACACTGAAGCTTTCTTT. Translation: CASSVAQGPNTEAFF.

This chain connects TRBV27 to TRBJ1-2; 7 bases fit TRBD1. V lost 2 bases to trimming and J lost 3 bases; unmatched junction nucleotides: 0. This CDR3 is built from 13 residues. The germline V gene encodes CDR1 MNHEY and CDR2 SMNVEV (reference sequence). The CDR3 spells CASSLTGDYGYTF. For the CDR3, the DNA is TGTGCCAGCAGTTTAACAGGGGACTATGGCTACACCTTC.

The chain recombines TRBV2 with TRBJ2-5; a possible D gene is TRBD2 (5 bases). The CDR3 runs 14 residues. V lost 4 bases and J lost 4, with 13 bases in between. Germline CDR1 SNHLY, CDR2 FYNNEI. The DNA of the CDR3 is TGTGCCAGCAGTGGGCGGCTAGCCGGAGAGACCCAGTACTTC. The encoded protein is CASSGRLAGETQYF.

This clone was recorded only once. The V and J genes are TRBV5-6 and TRBJ1-1; D gene unclear. V was trimmed by 4 bases and J by 8 bases, leaving 12 bases between them. The CDR3 covers 12 residues. Germline CDR1 is SGHDT and CDR2 is YYEEEE. The chain's CDR3 is CASSRGVTEAFF. The CDR3 coding sequence is TGTGCCAGCAGCCGCGGTGTGACGGAAGCTTTCTTT. The variable domain in full, completed from reference TRBV5-6 and TRBJ1-1, reads DAGVTQSPTHLIKTRGQQVTLRCSPKSGHDTVSWYQQALGQGPQFIFQYYEEEERQRGNFPDRFSGHQFPNYSSELNVNALLLGDSALYLCASSRGVTEAFFGQGTRLTVV.

This clone was recorded a few times. The J gene is TRBJ2-7, the V gene TRBV4-3, with TRBD1 as a possible D gene (5 bases). The V end lost 0 bases, the J end lost 2 bases, and 17 bases lay between the germline ends. The CDR3 is 17 amino acids. Germline CDR1 LGHNA, CDR2 YSLEER. CDR3 sequence reads: CASSQEILSGLAYEQYF. The CDR3 bases are TGCGCCAGCAGCCAAGAGATCCTCTCAGGGCTGGCCTACGAGCAGTACTTC.

The chain couples TRBV5-1 to TRBJ2-5; perhaps TRBD2 as D (7 bases). Trimming stripped 7 bases from V and 5 bases from J, with 18 bases between. In germline, CDR1 is SGHRS, CDR2 YFSETQ. This CDR3 contains 14 residues. The CDR3 is CASALSGGGETQYF. The CDR3 nucleotides are TGCGCCAGCGCGCTGTCGGGGGGCGGCGAGACCCAGTACTTC.

As to this clone: The same CDR3 arises from other DNA sequences in this sample as well. The chain joins TRBV7-9 to TRBJ1-1; a possible D gene is TRBD1 (6 bases). CDR3 length: 13 amino acids. V lost 3 bases to trimming and J lost 1 base, with 6 bases between them. The germline V gene has CDR1 SEHNR and CDR2 FQNEAQ (reference sequence). This chain's CDR3 is CASSLTGNTEAFF. The CDR3 nucleotides are TGTGCCAGCAGCTTGACAGGGAACACTGAAGCTTTCTTT.

This clone was seen only once. The rearrangement uses TRBV7-9 and TRBJ2-2; D remains unclear. The CDR3 length is 13 residues. V gave up 3 bases and J gave up 1 base, with 3 bases separating them. CDR1 is SEHNR and CDR2 is FQNEAQ in the germline V gene (reference sequence). CDR3 nucleotide sequence: TGTGCCAGCAGCTTCCGGAACACCGGGGAGCTGTTTTTT. It specifies CASSFRNTGELFF.

V gene TRBV19 combines with J gene TRBJ1-6; D gene unclear. CDR3 size: 14 residues. V dropped 6 bases and J dropped 5 bases, with 11 bases sitting between them. The germline V gene encodes CDR1 LNHDA and CDR2 SQIVND (reference sequence). The CDR3 nucleotides are TGTGCCAGTAGGGATTGGAGTGATAATTCACCCCTCCACTTT. Its translation is CASRDWSDNSPLHF. The full variable domain, rest sourced from reference TRBV19 and TRBJ1-6, is DGGITQSPKYLFRKEGQNVTLSCEQNLNHDAMYWYRQDPGQGLRLIYYSQIVNDFQKGDIAEGYSVSREKKESFPLTVTSAQKNPTAFYLCASRDWSDNSPLHFGNGTRLTVT.

The V gene is TRBV27, the J gene TRBJ1-1; a possible D gene is TRBD1 (5 bases). V lost 5 bases, J lost 7 bases, and 17 bases lay in between. Germline V CDR1 and CDR2: MNHEY, SMNVEV (reference sequence). There are 14 residues in the CDR3. In nucleotides, the CDR3 is TGTGCCAGCAGTATGAAGTCAGGGTTATTTGAAGCTTTCTTT. Its translation is CASSMKSGLFEAFF.

This clone turned up a few times. The J gene is TRBJ1-2, the V gene TRBV21-1; TRBD1 was called by the table and not checked on the DNA. TRBV21-1 is a pseudogene segment. The CDR3 has 14 amino acids. The CDR3 reads CASTTRDSLGGYTF. The DNA of the CDR3 is TGTGCCAGCACCACCCGGGACAGCTTAGGTGGCTACACCTTC.

The chain is built from TRBV9 and TRBJ2-2; 9 nucleotides line up with TRBD2. CDR1 SGDLS and CDR2 YYNGEE come from the germline V gene. The length of the CDR3 is 16 residues. V gave up 0 bases and J gave up 1 base; unmatched junction bases: 1. CDR3 coding DNA: TGTGCCAGCAGCGTAGTAGCGGGGGTGAACACCGGGGAGCTGTTTTTT. The encoded protein is CASSVVAGVNTGELFF.

The rearrangement uses TRBV7-2 and TRBJ1-5; TRBD1 matches 9 bases. Germline V gene data show CDR1 as SGHTA and CDR2 as FQGNSA. The CDR3 length is 14 residues. The J segment lost 5 bases and the V segment lost 5 bases, leaving 4 bases of the junction unmatched. CDR3: CASSPRTGDQPQHF. CDR3 DNA sequence: TGTGCCAGCAGCCCAAGGACAGGGGATCAGCCCCAGCATTTT.

This clone has more than one count but fewer than ten. The gene calls are TRBV11-3 and TRBJ2-3, with a possible D match to TRBD2 (5 bases). Germline CDR1 and CDR2: SGHNT and YENEEA. The CDR3 runs to 12 residues. V was shortened by 5 bases and J by 6 bases, with 9 bases between the two germline ends. The CDR3, as DNA: TGTGCCAGCAGCCCTTCGGGGGATACGCAGTATTTT. Translating gives CASSPSGDTQYF. The variable domain in full, completed from reference TRBV11-3 and TRBJ2-3, reads EAGVVQSPRYKIIEKKQPVAFWCNPISGHNTLYWYLQNLGQGPELLIRYENEEAVDDSQLPKDRFSAERLKGVDSTLKIQPAELGDSAVYLCASSPSGDTQYFGPGTRLTVL.

The genes are TRBV6-5 and TRBJ1-2, with D perhaps matching TRBD1 (6 bases). Deletions cut 5 bases from V and 6 bases from J, with 13 bases between. Per germline, CDR1 MNHEY and CDR2 SVGAGI. The CDR3 spans 13 residues. The CDR3 here is CASSPDSDHGYTF. CDR3 in DNA: TGTGCCAGCAGTCCGGACAGCGATCATGGCTACACCTTC.

This clone has just a few counts. The chain is built from TRBV7-2 and TRBJ2-5; 10 positions agree with TRBD2. Germline CDR1 is SGHTA and CDR2 is FQGNSA. This CDR3 has 16 amino acids. With 4 bases clipped from V and 5 bases from J, the junction kept 10 bases outside the gene matches. CDR3 amino acids: CASSSALAGVGETQYF. CDR3 nucleotides: TGTGCCAGCAGCTCGGCCCTAGCGGGGGTAGGGGAGACCCAGTACTTC.

This clone has just a few counts. This chain joins TRBV19 and TRBJ1-6; D is uncertain. Germline CDR1 LNHDA, CDR2 SQIVND (reference sequence). Trimming stripped 3 bases from V and 9 bases from J, with 6 bases between. The CDR3 has 12 residues. CDR3 sequence (DNA): TGTGCCAGTAGTATGCGTACTTCACCCCTCCACTTT. Translated, it gives CASSMRTSPLHF. The whole variable domain, remainder taken from reference TRBV19 and TRBJ1-6, is DGGITQSPKYLFRKEGQNVTLSCEQNLNHDAMYWYRQDPGQGLRLIYYSQIVNDFQKGDIAEGYSVSREKKESFPLTVTSAQKNPTAFYLCASSMRTSPLHFGNGTRLTVT.

This clone was observed a few times. The V call is TRBV19, the J call TRBJ1-6, with a tentative D call TRBD1 (6 bases). CDR1 and CDR2 from the germline V gene are LNHDA and SQIVND (reference sequence). This CDR3 region has 15 residues. Trimming took off 3 bases at V and 4 bases at J, with 10 bases between the two ends. CDR3 amino acids: CASSIATGYNSPLHF. In DNA form, the CDR3 reads TGTGCCAGTAGTATCGCGACAGGTTATAATTCACCCCTCCACTTT. Based on the CDR3 plus reference TRBV19 and TRBJ1-6, the full variable domain is DGGITQSPKYLFRKEGQNVTLSCEQNLNHDAMYWYRQDPGQGLRLIYYSQIVNDFQKGDIAEGYSVSREKKESFPLTVTSAQKNPTAFYLCASSIATGYNSPLHFGNGTRLTVT.

This clone appeared once. This sequence joins TRBV20-1 and TRBJ1-2, with a weak D call TRBD1 (5 bases). The CDR3 is 10 amino acids. The germline V gene encodes CDR1 DFQATT and CDR2 SNEGSKA (reference sequence). The CDR3: CSGSDYGYTF. CDR3 DNA sequence: TGCTCAGGGTCTGACTATGGCTACACCTTC.